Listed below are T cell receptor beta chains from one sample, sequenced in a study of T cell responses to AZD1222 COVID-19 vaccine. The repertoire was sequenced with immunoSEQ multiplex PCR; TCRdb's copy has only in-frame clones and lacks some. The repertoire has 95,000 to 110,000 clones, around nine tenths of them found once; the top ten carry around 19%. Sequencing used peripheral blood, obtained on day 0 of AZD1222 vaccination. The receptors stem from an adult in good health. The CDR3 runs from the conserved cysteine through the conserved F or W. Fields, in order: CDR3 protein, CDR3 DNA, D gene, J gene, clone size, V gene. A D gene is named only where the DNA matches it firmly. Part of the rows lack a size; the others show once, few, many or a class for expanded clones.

CDR3 protein: CASSVAKNGRGIRETNEKLFF; CDR3 DNA: TGTGCCAGCAGCGTAGCCAAGAACGGCCGAGGAATCAGGGAAACTAATGAAAAACTGTTTTTT; D gene: NA; J gene: TRBJ1-4; clone size: NA; V gene: TRBV9
CDR3 protein: CASSYEVWGNYGYTF; CDR3 DNA: TGTGCCAGCAGTTATGAGGTGTGGGGGAACTATGGCTACACCTTC; D gene: NA; J gene: TRBJ1-2; clone size: NA; V gene: TRBV6-5
CDR3 protein: CASKQLTGTGTVNTEAFF; CDR3 DNA: TGTGCCAGTAAACAACTGACCGGGACAGGGACCGTGAACACTGAAGCTTTCTTT; D gene: TRBD1; J gene: TRBJ1-1; clone size: NA; V gene: TRBV19
CDR3 protein: CASSAGISGNTIYF; CDR3 DNA: TGCGCCAGCTCTGCCGGGATCTCTGGAAACACCATATATTTT; D gene: NA; J gene: TRBJ1-3; clone size: NA; V gene: TRBV5-1
CDR3 protein: CASSSPHRGDYNEQFF; CDR3 DNA: TGTGCCAGCAGCTCCCCCCATCGGGGAGATTACAATGAGCAGTTCTTC; D gene: NA; J gene: TRBJ2-1; clone size: NA; V gene: TRBV9
CDR3 protein: CASKPGGNDEQFF; CDR3 DNA: TGTGCCAGCAAACCCGGGGGTAACGATGAGCAGTTCTTC; D gene: NA; J gene: TRBJ2-1; clone size: NA; V gene: TRBV11-2
CDR3 protein: CASRYKEPERPQETQYF; CDR3 DNA: TGTGCAAGTCGCTACAAAGAGCCGGAAAGACCTCAAGAGACCCAGTACTTC; D gene: NA; J gene: TRBJ2-5; clone size: NA; V gene: TRBV12-2
CDR3 protein: CASSFLTGPPQYF; CDR3 DNA: TGTGCCAGCAGCTTCCTCACAGGGCCCCCGCAGTATTTT; D gene: NA; J gene: TRBJ2-3; clone size: NA; V gene: TRBV7-9
CDR3 protein: CASSSGLVGGKNEQFF; CDR3 DNA: TGTGCCAGCAGCTCCGGACTAGTGGGGGGAAAGAATGAGCAGTTCTTC; D gene: TRBD2; J gene: TRBJ2-1; clone size: NA; V gene: TRBV7-2
CDR3 protein: CASSLSLLSYEQYF; CDR3 DNA: TGTGCCAGCAGCTTAAGCCTACTCTCCTACGAGCAGTACTTC; D gene: NA; J gene: TRBJ2-7; clone size: NA; V gene: TRBV11-2
CDR3 protein: CAISGPDQRTTSSYNEQFF; CDR3 DNA: TGTGCCATCAGTGGGCCAGACCAAAGGACTACGTCCTCCTACAATGAGCAGTTCTTC; D gene: NA; J gene: TRBJ2-1; clone size: many; V gene: TRBV10-3
CDR3 protein: CASSPYRGNTEAFF; CDR3 DNA: TGCGCCAGCAGCCCATACAGGGGGAACACTGAAGCTTTCTTT; D gene: TRBD1; J gene: TRBJ1-1; clone size: NA; V gene: TRBV5-1
CDR3 protein: CASSWESLAGGLYF; CDR3 DNA: TGTGCCAGCAGCTGGGAATCACTAGCGGGGGGCCTATACTTC; D gene: TRBD2; J gene: TRBJ2-5; clone size: NA; V gene: TRBV5-6
CDR3 protein: CASSLDLGERYNEQFF; CDR3 DNA: TGCGCCAGCAGCTTGGATCTGGGAGAACGCTACAATGAGCAGTTCTTC; D gene: NA; J gene: TRBJ2-1; clone size: NA; V gene: TRBV5-1
CDR3 protein: CASSFGSGDYGYTF; CDR3 DNA: TGTGCCAGCAGCTTCGGCTCCGGGGACTATGGCTACACCTTC; D gene: NA; J gene: TRBJ1-2; clone size: once; V gene: TRBV5-6
CDR3 protein: CASSQDTVQPQHF; CDR3 DNA: TGTGCCAGCAGCCAAGATACGGTCCAGCCCCAGCATTTT; D gene: NA; J gene: TRBJ1-5; clone size: once; V gene: TRBV4-2
CDR3 protein: CASSEGVNTEAFF; CDR3 DNA: TGTGCCAGCAGTGAAGGGGTAAACACTGAAGCTTTCTTT; D gene: NA; J gene: TRBJ1-1; clone size: NA; V gene: TRBV2
CDR3 protein: CASSPSRAGQETQYF; CDR3 DNA: TGTGCCAGCTCACCAAGTAGAGCAGGGCAAGAGACCCAGTACTTC; D gene: NA; J gene: TRBJ2-5; clone size: NA; V gene: TRBV18
CDR3 protein: CASSLGLVGGSSYEQYF; CDR3 DNA: TGCGCCAGCAGCTTGGGACTAGTGGGGGGCAGCTCCTACGAGCAGTACTTC; D gene: NA; J gene: TRBJ2-7; clone size: NA; V gene: TRBV5-1
CDR3 protein: CASSLAHDSPLHF; CDR3 DNA: TGTGCCAGCAGTTTAGCCCACGATTCACCCCTCCACTTT; D gene: NA; J gene: TRBJ1-6; clone size: few; V gene: TRBV12-3/TRBV12-4